Each of the 8 T cell receptor beta chains below was sequenced from the same sample in a study of memory CD4+ T cells and cytomegalovirus serostatus. Assay used: immunoSEQ multiplex PCR; TCRdb lists only in-frame clones, some missing. The sample has about 29,000 clones, 70% to 80% seen once. Single viable CD3+CD4+CD8-CD45RO+ cells were sorted as the memory CD4+ T cells. Sequencing was performed on memory CD4+ T cells from blood. The receptors come from an adult in good health and CMV-seronegative.

This chain uses TRBV5-5 with TRBJ2-7; D unresolved. Looked up from germline, CDR1 is SGHKS and CDR2 is YYEKEE (reference sequence). V dropped 4 bases and J dropped 3 bases, with 5 bases sitting between them. This CDR3 contains 11 residues. CDR3 residues: CASSLNYEQYF. DNA for the CDR3: TGTGCCAGCAGCCTAAACTACGAGCAGTACTTC.

The gene calls are TRBV4-3 and TRBJ2-5, with TRBD1 matching 11 bases. CDR3 length equals 15 residues. V trimming: 2 bases; J trimming: 4 bases; junction bases outside the gene matches: 3. CDR1 LGHNA and CDR2 YSLEER come from the germline V gene. The CDR3 here is CASSQTGTGGETQYF. In DNA, the CDR3 is TGCGCCAGCAGCCAAACCGGGACAGGGGGAGAGACCCAGTACTTC.

This chain joins TRBV6-5 and TRBJ2-5; D is possibly TRBD1 (6 bases). There are 15 residues in the CDR3. Per germline, CDR1 MNHEY and CDR2 SVGAGI. The germline V and J ends were trimmed by 5 bases and 5 bases, with 18 bases remaining between them. The CDR3 sequence is CASSTFRGPQETQYF. For the CDR3, the DNA is TGTGCCAGCAGTACCTTCAGGGGCCCGCAGGAGACCCAGTACTTC.

The chain employs TRBV7-2 and TRBJ1-1; no firm D call. Trimming took 5 bases from V and 3 from J, leaving 7 bases between them. The CDR3 loop spans 12 amino acids. The germline CDR1 and CDR2 sequences are SGHTA and FQGNSA. The CDR3 sequence: CASSPDHTEAFF. The DNA for the CDR3 is TGTGCCAGCAGCCCGGACCACACTGAAGCTTTCTTT.

The chain is built from TRBV6-6 and TRBJ2-5; D possibly corresponds to TRBD2 (6 bases). Germline V CDR1 and CDR2: MNHNY, SVGAGI (reference sequence). V lost 7 bases, J lost 0 bases, and 15 bases lay in between. The CDR3 has 15 amino acids. CDR3 sequence (DNA): TGTGCCAGCACTCCAATTCGGGGGTACCAAGAGACCCAGTACTTC. This encodes CASTPIRGYQETQYF.

The rearrangement links TRBV19 to TRBJ1-2; 7 positions agree with TRBD1. CDR1 and CDR2 from the germline V gene are LNHDA and SQIVND (reference sequence). Trimming cost V 5 bases and J 2 bases; bases outside gene matches: 11. This CDR3 region has 16 residues. The CDR3 reads CASSSRQGFVNYGYTF. Written as DNA, the CDR3 is TGTGCCAGTAGTTCCAGACAGGGATTTGTGAACTATGGCTACACCTTC.

The chain is built from TRBV23-1 and TRBJ2-2; D not certain. TRBV23-1 counts as an open reading frame of uncertain function. The CDR3 covers 18 residues. Between the trimmed V and J ends, which lost 2 bases and 2 bases, there was a span of 18 bases. The CDR3 DNA follows: TGCGCCAGCAGTCAAGTCGTAAGGAGTTCGAGAAACACCGGGGAGCTGTTTTTT. Translated, it gives CASSQVVRSSRNTGELFF.

The chain links TRBV7-2 to TRBJ1-2; no clear D. CDR1 and CDR2 from the germline V gene are SGHTA and FQGNSA. The CDR3 has 15 amino acids. Between the trimmed V and J ends, which lost 2 bases and 4 bases, there was a span of 14 bases. Here the CDR3 DNA reads TGTGCCAGCAGCTTATACCGAAATTTCGGCTATGGCTACACCTTC. It codes for CASSLYRNFGYGYTF.